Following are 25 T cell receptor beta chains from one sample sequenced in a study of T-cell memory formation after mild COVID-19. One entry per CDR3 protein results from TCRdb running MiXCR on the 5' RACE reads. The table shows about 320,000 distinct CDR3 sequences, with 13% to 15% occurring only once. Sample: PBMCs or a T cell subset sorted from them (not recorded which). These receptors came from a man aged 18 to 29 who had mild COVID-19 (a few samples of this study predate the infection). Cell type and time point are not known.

Here the CDR3 reads CASSLSPNYGYTF. CDR3 DNA: TGTGCCAGCAGTTTATCACCTAACTATGGCTACACCTTC. The V and J genes are TRBV12-3 or TRBV12-4 and TRBJ1-2, with D hard to call. The CDR3 runs 13 residues. Trimming shortened V by 2 bases and J by 0 bases, and 4 bases separated the two germline ends.

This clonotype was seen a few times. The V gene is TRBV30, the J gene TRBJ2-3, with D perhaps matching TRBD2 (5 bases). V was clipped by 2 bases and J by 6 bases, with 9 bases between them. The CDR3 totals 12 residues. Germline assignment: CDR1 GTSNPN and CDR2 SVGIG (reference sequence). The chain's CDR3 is CAWSISGDTQYF. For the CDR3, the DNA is TGTGCCTGGAGTATATCGGGGGATACGCAGTATTTT. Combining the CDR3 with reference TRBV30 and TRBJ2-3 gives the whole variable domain SQTIHQWPATLVQPVGSPLSLECTVEGTSNPNLYWYRQAAGRGLQLLFYSVGIGQISSEVPQNLSASRPQDRQFILSSKKLLLSDSGFYLCAWSISGDTQYFGPGTRLTVL.

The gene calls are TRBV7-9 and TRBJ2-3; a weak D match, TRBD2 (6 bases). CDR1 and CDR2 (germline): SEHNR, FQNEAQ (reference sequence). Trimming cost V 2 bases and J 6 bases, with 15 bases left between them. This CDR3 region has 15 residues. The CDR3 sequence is CASSLTGSAGDTQYF. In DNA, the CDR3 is TGTGCCAGCAGCTTAACTGGGTCGGCGGGGGATACGCAGTATTTT.

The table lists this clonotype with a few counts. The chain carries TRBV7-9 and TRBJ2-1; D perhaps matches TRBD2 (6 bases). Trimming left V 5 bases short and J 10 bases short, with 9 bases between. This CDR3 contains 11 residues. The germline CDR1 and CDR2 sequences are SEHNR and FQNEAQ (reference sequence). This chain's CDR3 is CASSGGLEQFF. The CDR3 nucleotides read TGTGCCAGCAGCGGGGGGTTGGAGCAGTTCTTC. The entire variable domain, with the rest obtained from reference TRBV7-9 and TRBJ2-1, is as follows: DTGVSQNPRHKITKRGQNVTFRCDPISEHNRLYWYRQTLGQGPEFLTYFQNEAQLEKSRLLSDRFSAERPKGSFSTLEIQRTEQGDSAMYLCASSGGLEQFFGPGTRLTVL.

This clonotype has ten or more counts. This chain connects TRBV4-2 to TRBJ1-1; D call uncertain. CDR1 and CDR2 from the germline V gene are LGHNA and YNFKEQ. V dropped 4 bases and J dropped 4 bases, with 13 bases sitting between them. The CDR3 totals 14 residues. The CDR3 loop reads CASSPRQEVTEAFF. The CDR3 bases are TGTGCCAGCAGCCCACGCCAAGAGGTCACTGAAGCTTTCTTT.

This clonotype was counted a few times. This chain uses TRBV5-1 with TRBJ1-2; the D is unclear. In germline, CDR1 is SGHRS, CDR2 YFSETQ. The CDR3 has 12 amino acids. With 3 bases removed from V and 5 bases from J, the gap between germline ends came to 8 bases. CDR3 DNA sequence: TGCGCCAGCAGCTCTACAGAGTATGGCTACACCTTC. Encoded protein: CASSSTEYGYTF.

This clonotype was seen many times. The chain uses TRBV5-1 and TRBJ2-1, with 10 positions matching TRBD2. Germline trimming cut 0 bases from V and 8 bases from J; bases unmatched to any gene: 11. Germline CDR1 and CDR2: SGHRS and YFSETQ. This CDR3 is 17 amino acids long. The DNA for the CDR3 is TGCGCCAGCAGCTTGGTTGGGTCTCCTAGCGGGGGTGATGAGCAGTTCTTC. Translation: CASSLVGSPSGGDEQFF.

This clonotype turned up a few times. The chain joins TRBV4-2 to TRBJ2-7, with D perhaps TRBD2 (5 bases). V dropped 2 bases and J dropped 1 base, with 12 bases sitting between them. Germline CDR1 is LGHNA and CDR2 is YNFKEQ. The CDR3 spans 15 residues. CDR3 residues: CASSQTGSASYEQYF. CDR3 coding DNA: TGTGCCAGCAGCCAAACGGGTAGCGCTTCCTACGAGCAGTACTTC.

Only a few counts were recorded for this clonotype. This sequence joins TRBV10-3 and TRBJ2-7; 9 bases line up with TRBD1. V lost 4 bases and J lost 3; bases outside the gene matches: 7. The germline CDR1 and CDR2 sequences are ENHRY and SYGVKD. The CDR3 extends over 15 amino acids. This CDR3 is CAISVQGTGSYEQYF. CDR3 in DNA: TGTGCCATCAGTGTTCAGGGGACAGGGAGCTACGAGCAGTACTTC.

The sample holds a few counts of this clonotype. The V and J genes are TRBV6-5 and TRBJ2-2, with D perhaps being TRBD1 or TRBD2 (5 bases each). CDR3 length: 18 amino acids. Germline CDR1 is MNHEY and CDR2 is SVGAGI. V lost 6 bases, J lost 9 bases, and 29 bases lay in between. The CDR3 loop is CASRHQYGATPYRWELFF. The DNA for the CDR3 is TGTGCCAGCAGACACCAATACGGGGCCACACCGTACCGGTGGGAGCTGTTTTTT.

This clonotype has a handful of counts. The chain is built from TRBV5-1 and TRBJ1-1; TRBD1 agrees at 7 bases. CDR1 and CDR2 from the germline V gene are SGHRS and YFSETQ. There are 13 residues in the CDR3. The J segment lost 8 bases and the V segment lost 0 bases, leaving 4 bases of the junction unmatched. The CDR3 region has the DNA TGCGCCAGCAGCTTGGACAGGGGCCCAGAAGCTTTCTTT. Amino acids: CASSLDRGPEAFF.

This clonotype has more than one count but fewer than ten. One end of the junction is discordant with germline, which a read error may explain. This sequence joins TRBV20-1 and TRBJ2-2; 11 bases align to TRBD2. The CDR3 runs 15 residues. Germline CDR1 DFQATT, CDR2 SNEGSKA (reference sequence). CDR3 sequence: CSAMIAGGLPGEMFF. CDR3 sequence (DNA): TGCAGTGCGATGATAGCGGGGGGGCTCCCCGGGGAGATGTTTTTT.

The CDR3 DNA sequence: TGCGCCAGCAGCTCCCCGGGACTAGCGGGGGGGCTGGTGCAGTATTTT. This encodes CASSSPGLAGGLVQYF. The rearrangement uses TRBV5-1 and TRBJ2-3; 16 bases fit TRBD2. The V segment lost 3 bases and the J segment 11 bases; nucleotides outside the gene matches: 9. Germline V lookup: CDR1 SGHRS, CDR2 YFSETQ. This CDR3 is 16 amino acids long.

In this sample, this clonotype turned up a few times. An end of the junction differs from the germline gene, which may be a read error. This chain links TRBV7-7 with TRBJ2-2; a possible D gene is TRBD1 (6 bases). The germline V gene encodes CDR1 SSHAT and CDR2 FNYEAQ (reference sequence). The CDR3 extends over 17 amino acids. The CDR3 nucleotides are TGTGCTAGCAGCGACACATTTGGGGGCAGCAACACCGGGGAGCTGTTTTTT. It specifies CASSDTFGGSNTGELFF.

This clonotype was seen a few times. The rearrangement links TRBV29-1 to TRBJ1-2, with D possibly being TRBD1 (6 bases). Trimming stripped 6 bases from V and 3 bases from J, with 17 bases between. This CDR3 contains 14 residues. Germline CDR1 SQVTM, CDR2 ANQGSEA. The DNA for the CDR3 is TGCAGCGTGCTCCGACGAGGGGGTGACTATGGCTACACCTTC. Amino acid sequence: CSVLRRGGDYGYTF.

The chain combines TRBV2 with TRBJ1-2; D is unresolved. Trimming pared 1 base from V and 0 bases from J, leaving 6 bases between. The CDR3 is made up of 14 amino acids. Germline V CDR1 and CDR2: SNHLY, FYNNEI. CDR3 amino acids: CASSEGSANYGYTF. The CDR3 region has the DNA TGTGCCAGCAGTGAAGGGTCGGCTAACTATGGCTACACCTTC.

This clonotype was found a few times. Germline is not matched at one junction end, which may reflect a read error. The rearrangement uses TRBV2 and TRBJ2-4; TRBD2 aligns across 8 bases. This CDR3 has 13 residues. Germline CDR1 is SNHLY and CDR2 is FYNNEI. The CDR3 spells CASRTLISGREDF. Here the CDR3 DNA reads TGTGCCAGCAGGACCCTGATCAGCGGGCGGGAGGACTTC.

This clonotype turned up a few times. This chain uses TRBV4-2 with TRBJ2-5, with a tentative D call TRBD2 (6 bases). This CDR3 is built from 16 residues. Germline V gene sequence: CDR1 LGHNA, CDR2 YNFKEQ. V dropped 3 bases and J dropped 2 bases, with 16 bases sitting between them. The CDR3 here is CASSQSSGANQETQYF. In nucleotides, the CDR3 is TGTGCCAGCAGCCAGAGTAGCGGAGCCAATCAAGAGACCCAGTACTTC.

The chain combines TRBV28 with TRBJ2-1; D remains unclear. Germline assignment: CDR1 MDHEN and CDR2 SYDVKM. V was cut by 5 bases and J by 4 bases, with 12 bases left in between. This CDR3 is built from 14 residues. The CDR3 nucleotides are TGTGCCAGCAGTCCCCCCCCCTCATACAATGAGCAGTTCTTC. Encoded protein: CASSPPPSYNEQFF.

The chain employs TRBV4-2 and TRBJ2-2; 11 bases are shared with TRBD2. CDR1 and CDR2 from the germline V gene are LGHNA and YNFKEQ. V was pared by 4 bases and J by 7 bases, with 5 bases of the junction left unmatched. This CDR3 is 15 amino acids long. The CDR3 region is CASSRGTSGVGELFF. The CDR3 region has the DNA TGTGCCAGCAGCCGAGGGACTAGCGGCGTCGGGGAGCTGTTTTTT.

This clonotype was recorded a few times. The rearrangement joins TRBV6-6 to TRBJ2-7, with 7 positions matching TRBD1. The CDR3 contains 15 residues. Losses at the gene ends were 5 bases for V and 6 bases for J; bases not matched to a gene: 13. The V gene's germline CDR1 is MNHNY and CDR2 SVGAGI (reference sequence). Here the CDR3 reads CASSTDRALRVEQYF. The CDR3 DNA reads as TGTGCCAGCAGTACCGACAGGGCTTTAAGAGTCGAGCAGTACTTC.

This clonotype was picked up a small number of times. CDR3 in DNA: TGTGCCAGCAGCTTGCGGGGACAGGGGGATTTAGGTGAGCAGTTCTTC. Its protein is CASSLRGQGDLGEQFF. The chain employs TRBV5-5 and TRBJ2-1; 11 bases map to TRBD1. J gave up 9 bases and V 1 base, and 9 bases lay outside the gene matches. Germline V lookup: CDR1 SGHKS, CDR2 YYEKEE (reference sequence). The CDR3 is 16 residues long.

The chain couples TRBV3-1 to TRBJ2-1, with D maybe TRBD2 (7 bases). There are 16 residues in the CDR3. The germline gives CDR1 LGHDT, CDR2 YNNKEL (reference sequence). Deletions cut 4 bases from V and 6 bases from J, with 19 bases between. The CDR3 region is CASSPLGGGLLNEQFF. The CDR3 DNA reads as TGTGCCAGCAGCCCGTTGGGCGGGGGCCTACTCAATGAGCAGTTCTTC.

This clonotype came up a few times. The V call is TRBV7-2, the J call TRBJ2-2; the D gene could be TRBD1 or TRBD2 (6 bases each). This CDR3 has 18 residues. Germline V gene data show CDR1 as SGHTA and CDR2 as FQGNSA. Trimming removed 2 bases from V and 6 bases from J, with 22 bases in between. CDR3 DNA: TGTGCCAGCAGCTTATTGTACTTAGTCGGGGGCTCGGCCGGGGAGCTGTTTTTT. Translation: CASSLLYLVGGSAGELFF.

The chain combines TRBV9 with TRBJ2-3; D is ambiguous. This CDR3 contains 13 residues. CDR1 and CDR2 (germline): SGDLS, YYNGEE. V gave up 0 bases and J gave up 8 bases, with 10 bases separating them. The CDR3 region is CASSVVQTGTQYF. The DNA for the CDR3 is TGTGCCAGCAGCGTAGTCCAGACGGGTACGCAGTATTTT.